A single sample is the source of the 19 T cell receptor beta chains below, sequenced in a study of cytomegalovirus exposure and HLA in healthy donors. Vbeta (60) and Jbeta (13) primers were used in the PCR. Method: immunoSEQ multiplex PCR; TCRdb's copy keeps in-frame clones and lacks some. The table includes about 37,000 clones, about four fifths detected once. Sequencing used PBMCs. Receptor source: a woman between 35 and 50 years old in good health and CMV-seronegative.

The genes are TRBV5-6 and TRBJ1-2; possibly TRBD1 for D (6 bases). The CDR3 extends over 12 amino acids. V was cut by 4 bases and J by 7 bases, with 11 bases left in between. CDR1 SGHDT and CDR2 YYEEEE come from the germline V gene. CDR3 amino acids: CASSTGHLGYTF. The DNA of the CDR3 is TGTGCCAGCAGCACGGGACACCTTGGCTACACCTTC.

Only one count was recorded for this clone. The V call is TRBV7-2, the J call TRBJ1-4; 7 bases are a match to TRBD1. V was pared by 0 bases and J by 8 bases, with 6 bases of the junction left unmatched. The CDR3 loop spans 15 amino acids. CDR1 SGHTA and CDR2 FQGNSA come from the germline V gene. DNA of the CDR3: TGTGCCAGCAGCTTAGCGGGGACAGCGGAGGAAAAACTGTTTTTT. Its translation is CASSLAGTAEEKLFF.

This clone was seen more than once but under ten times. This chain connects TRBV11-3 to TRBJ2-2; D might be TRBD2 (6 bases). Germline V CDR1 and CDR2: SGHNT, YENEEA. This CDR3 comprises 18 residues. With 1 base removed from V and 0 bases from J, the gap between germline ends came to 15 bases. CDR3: CASSLGGAGLPNTGELFF. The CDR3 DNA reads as TGTGCCAGCAGCTTAGGAGGTGCGGGGCTACCGAACACCGGGGAGCTGTTTTTT.

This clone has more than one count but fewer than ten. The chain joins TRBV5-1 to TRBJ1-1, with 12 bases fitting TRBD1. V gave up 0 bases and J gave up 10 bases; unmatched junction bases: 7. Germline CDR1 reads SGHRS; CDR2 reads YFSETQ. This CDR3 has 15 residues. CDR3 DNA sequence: TGCGCCAGCAGCTTGGAAGGGACAGGGGGCGATTTAGCTTTCTTT. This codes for CASSLEGTGGDLAFF.

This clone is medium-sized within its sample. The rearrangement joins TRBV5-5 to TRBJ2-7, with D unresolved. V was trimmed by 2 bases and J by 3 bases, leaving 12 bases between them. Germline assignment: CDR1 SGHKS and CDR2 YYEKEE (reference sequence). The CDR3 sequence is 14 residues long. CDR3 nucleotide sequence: TGTGCCAGCAGCTTAAGGCGAGCTCACTACGAGCAGTACGTC. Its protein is CASSLRRAHYEQYV.

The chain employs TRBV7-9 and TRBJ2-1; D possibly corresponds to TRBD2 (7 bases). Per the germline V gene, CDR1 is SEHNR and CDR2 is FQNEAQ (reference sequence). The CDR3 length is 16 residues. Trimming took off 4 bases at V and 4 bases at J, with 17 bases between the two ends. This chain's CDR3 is CASSSEGGGTYNEQFF. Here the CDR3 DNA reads TGTGCCAGCAGCTCAGAGGGCGGGGGCACTTACAATGAGCAGTTCTTC.

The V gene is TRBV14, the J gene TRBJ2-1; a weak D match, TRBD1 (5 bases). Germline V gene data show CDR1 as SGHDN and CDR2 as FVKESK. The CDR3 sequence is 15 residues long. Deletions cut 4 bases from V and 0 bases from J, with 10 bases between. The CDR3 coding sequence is TGTGCCAGCAGCCTGACAGTTAGCTCCTACAATGAGCAGTTCTTC. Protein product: CASSLTVSSYNEQFF.

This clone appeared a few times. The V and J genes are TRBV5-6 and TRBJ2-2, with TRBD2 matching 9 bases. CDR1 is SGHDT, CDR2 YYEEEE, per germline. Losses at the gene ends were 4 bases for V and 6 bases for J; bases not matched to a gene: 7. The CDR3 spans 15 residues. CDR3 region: CASSVRGGRAGELFF. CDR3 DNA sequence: TGTGCCAGCAGCGTGCGGGGGGGCCGGGCCGGGGAGCTGTTTTTT.

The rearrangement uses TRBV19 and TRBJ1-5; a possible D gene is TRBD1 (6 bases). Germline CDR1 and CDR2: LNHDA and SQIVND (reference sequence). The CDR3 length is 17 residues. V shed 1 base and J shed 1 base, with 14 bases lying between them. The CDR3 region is CASSIATRGGSNQPQHF. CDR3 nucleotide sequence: TGTGCCAGTAGTATAGCAACCAGGGGAGGGAGCAATCAGCCCCAGCATTTT. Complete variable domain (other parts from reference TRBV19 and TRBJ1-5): DGGITQSPKYLFRKEGQNVTLSCEQNLNHDAMYWYRQDPGQGLRLIYYSQIVNDFQKGDIAEGYSVSREKKESFPLTVTSAQKNPTAFYLCASSIATRGGSNQPQHFGDGTRLSIL.

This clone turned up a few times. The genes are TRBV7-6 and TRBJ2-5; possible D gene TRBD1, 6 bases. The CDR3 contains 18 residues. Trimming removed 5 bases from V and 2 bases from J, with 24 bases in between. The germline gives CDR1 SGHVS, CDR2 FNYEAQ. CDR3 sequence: CASSQAAFGLGGQETQYF. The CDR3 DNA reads TGTGCCAGCAGCCAAGCCGCATTTGGTCTAGGGGGACAAGAGACCCAGTACTTC. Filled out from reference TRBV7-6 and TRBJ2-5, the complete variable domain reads GAGVSQSPRYKVTKRGQDVALRCDPISGHVSLYWYRQALGQGPEFLTYFNYEAQQDKSGLPNDRFSAERPEGSISTLTIQRTEQRDSAMYRCASSQAAFGLGGQETQYFGPGTRLLVL.

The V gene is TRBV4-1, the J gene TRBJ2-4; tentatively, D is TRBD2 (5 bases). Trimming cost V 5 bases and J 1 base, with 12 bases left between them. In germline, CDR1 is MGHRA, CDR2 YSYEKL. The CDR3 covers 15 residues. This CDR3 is CASSYGDGAKNIQYF. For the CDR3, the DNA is TGCGCCAGCAGCTACGGGGATGGTGCCAAAAACATTCAGTACTTC.

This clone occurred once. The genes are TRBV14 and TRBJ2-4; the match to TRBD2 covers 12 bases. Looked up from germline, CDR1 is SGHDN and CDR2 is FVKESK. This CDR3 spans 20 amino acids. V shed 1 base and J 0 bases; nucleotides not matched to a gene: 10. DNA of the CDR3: TGTGCCAGCAGCCAAGGATGGGTAACTAGCGGGGGGAGAGCCAAAAACATTCAGTACTTC. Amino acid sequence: CASSQGWVTSGGRAKNIQYF.

The CDR3, as DNA: TGCGCCAGCAGCTTGGTCGGGGGGATCCTCTCCTACGAGCAGTACTTC. Protein product: CASSLVGGILSYEQYF. The V gene is TRBV5-1, the J gene TRBJ2-7; TRBD2 agrees at 7 bases. Germline lookup yields CDR1 SGHRS and CDR2 YFSETQ. The length of the CDR3 is 16 residues. V was clipped by 0 bases and J by 0 bases; unmatched bases: 6.

The CDR3 DNA follows: TGTGCCAGCACAAAAGACCGAGGTGGAAAACTGTTTTTT. It encodes CASTKDRGGKLFF. This chain uses TRBV6-1 with TRBJ1-4, with D hard to call. The V end lost 7 bases, the J end lost 10 bases, and 16 bases lay between the germline ends. Germline V CDR1 and CDR2: MNHNS, SASEGT. This CDR3 has 13 residues.

CDR3 amino acids: CASSLNGQIYGYTF. CDR3 in DNA: TGTGCCAGCAGTCTGAATGGACAGATCTATGGCTACACCTTC. The chain joins TRBV25-1 to TRBJ1-2; TRBD1 might be the D (6 bases). Germline V CDR1 and CDR2: MGHDK, SYGVNS. Trimming shortened V by 5 bases and J by 4 bases, and 14 bases separated the two germline ends. This CDR3 is 14 amino acids long.

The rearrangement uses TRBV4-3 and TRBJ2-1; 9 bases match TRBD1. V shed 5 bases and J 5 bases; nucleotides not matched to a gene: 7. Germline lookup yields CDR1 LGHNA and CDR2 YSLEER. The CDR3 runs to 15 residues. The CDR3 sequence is CASSGPGTGNNEQFF. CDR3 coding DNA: TGCGCCAGCAGCGGTCCCGGGACAGGGAACAATGAGCAGTTCTTC.

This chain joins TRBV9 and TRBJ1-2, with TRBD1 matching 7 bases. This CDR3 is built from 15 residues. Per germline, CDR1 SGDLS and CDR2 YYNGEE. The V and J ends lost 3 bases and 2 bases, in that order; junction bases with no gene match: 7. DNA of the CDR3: TGTGCCAGCAGCGCAGATCCGACAGGGAACTATGGCTACACCTTC. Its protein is CASSADPTGNYGYTF.

CDR3 region: CATSRGGRGLYNEQFF. The CDR3 bases are TGTGCCACCAGCAGAGGGGGCAGGGGGCTGTACAATGAGCAGTTCTTC. The gene calls are TRBV15 and TRBJ2-1; 8 bases agree with TRBD1. From germline, CDR1 is LNHNV and CDR2 YYDKDF (reference sequence). V lost 1 base, J lost 4 bases, and 6 bases stayed unmatched. This CDR3 is built from 16 residues.

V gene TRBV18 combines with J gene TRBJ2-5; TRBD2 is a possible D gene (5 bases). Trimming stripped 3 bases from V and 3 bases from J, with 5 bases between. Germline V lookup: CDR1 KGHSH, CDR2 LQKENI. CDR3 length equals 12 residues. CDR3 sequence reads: CASSPEEETQYF. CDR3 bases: TGTGCCAGCTCACCGGAGGAAGAGACCCAGTACTTC. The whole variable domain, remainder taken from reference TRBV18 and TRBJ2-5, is NAGVMQNPRHLVRRRGQEARLRCSPMKGHSHVYWYRQLPEEGLKFMVYLQKENIIDESGMPKERFSAEFPKEGPSILRIQQVVRGDSAAYFCASSPEEETQYFGPGTRLLVL.